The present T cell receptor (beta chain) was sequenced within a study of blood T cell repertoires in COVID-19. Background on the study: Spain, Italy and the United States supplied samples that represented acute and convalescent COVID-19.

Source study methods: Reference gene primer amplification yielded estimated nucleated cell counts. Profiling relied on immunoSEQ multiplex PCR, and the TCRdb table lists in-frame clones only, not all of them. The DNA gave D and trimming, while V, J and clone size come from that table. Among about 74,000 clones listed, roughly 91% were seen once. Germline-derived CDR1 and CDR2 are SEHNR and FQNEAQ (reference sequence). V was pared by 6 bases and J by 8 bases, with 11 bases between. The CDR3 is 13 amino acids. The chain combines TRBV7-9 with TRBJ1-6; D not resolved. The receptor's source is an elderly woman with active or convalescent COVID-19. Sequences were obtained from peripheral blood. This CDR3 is CASSRTRDSPLHF. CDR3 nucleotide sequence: TGTGCCAGCAGTCGAACGCGGGATTCACCCCTCCACTTT.